Presented here are 22 T cell receptor beta chains from one specimen sequenced in a study of CD8 T cells in Susac syndrome. An input of roughly 0.5 to 1 ug of RNA was subjected to reverse transcription using random hexamers. TCRdb analysed the immunoSEQ multiplex PCR reads with MiXCR anew, one entry per CDR3 protein. The profile shows 130,000 or so distinct CDR3 sequences, approximately 89% of them singletons. The specimen sequenced was CD8+ T cells from PBMCs. Receptor source: a human donor with multiple sclerosis.

The chain couples TRBV5-6 to TRBJ2-7, with 9 positions matching TRBD1. In germline, CDR1 is SGHDT, CDR2 YYEEEE. V lost 6 bases, J lost 5 bases, and 9 bases stayed unmatched. The CDR3 covers 14 residues. CDR3 coding DNA: TGTGCCAGCACCACGGGACAGGGAACGGACGAGCAGTACTTC. Its protein product is CASTTGQGTDEQYF. The full variable domain, its missing parts supplied by reference TRBV5-6 and TRBJ2-7, is DAGVTQSPTHLIKTRGQQVTLRCSPKSGHDTVSWYQQALGQGPQFIFQYYEEEERQRGNFPDRFSGHQFPNYSSELNVNALLLGDSALYLCASTTGQGTDEQYFGPGTRLTVT.

V and J are TRBV20-1 and TRBJ1-1, with D possibly matching TRBD1 (5 bases). Germline V lookup: CDR1 DFQATT, CDR2 SNEGSKA (reference sequence). The CDR3 spans 13 residues. V shed 2 bases and J shed 4 bases, with 11 bases lying between them. This chain's CDR3 is CSARQGGFTEAFF. The CDR3 nucleotides are TGCAGTGCTAGACAGGGTGGTTTCACTGAAGCTTTCTTT.

The chain carries TRBV2 and TRBJ2-7; D may be TRBD1 (5 bases). With 3 bases removed from V and 7 bases from J, the gap between germline ends came to 10 bases. CDR3 length: 12 residues. CDR1 SNHLY and CDR2 FYNNEI come from the germline V gene. This CDR3 is CASSDRVGEQYF. CDR3 DNA sequence: TGTGCCAGCAGTGACAGGGTGGGGGAGCAGTACTTC.

The chain links TRBV7-9 to TRBJ2-2, with 14 bases lining up with TRBD2. CDR1 is SEHNR and CDR2 is FQNEAQ in the germline V gene (reference sequence). The CDR3 sequence is 16 residues long. Trimming at V came to 5 bases and at J to 5 bases, leaving 4 bases not matched to a gene. The CDR3 nucleotides are TGTGCCAGCAGCCCCCGGACTAGCGGGAGGACCGGGGAGCTGTTTTTT. It yields the protein CASSPRTSGRTGELFF.

This chain uses TRBV19 with TRBJ2-4; perhaps D is TRBD1 or TRBD2 (5 bases each). Trimming shortened V by 5 bases and J by 6 bases, and 14 bases separated the two germline ends. Germline lookup yields CDR1 LNHDA and CDR2 SQIVND (reference sequence). CDR3 size: 14 residues. The chain's CDR3 is CASSLGTTGNIQYF. DNA for the CDR3: TGTGCCAGTAGTCTCGGGACCACGGGAAACATTCAGTACTTC.

This clonotype showed up just once. The chain uses TRBV4-3 and TRBJ1-1; D not resolved. Trimming shortened V by 0 bases and J by 1 base, and 6 bases separated the two germline ends. Germline CDR1 reads LGHNA; CDR2 reads YSLEER. CDR3 length: 14 amino acids. The CDR3 protein is CASSQDPANTEAFF. The CDR3 region has the DNA TGCGCCAGCAGCCAAGATCCGGCGAACACTGAAGCTTTCTTT.

The genes are TRBV15 and TRBJ2-1; D gene ambiguous. The V gene's germline CDR1 is LNHNV and CDR2 YYDKDF (reference sequence). The CDR3 loop spans 13 amino acids. V was trimmed by 8 bases and J by 5 bases, leaving 13 bases between them. The CDR3 spells CATFEQDHNEQFF. Here the CDR3 DNA reads TGTGCCACCTTTGAGCAGGACCACAATGAGCAGTTCTTC.

The V and J genes are TRBV11-2 and TRBJ2-3; D is ambiguous. The CDR3 has 17 residues. V was clipped by 4 bases and J by 0 bases, with 17 bases between them. CDR1 is SGHAT and CDR2 is FQNNGV in the germline V gene. Written as DNA, the CDR3 is TGTGCCAGCAGCTCGAGTGGAGAGATCCGGAGCACAGATACGCAGTATTTT. Its protein is CASSSSGEIRSTDTQYF.

This chain links TRBV30 with TRBJ2-1; D may be TRBD1 or TRBD2 (6 bases each). This CDR3 spans 15 amino acids. V lost 0 bases and J lost 4, with 13 bases in between. Germline V lookup: CDR1 GTSNPN, CDR2 SVGIG (reference sequence). CDR3 bases: TGTGCCTGGAGTGTAGGGACGGGGGCTTACAATGAGCAGTTCTTC. Protein sequence: CAWSVGTGAYNEQFF.

The CDR3: CASSNQGPTYEQYF. CDR3 DNA sequence: TGTGCCAGCAGTAACCAGGGGCCAACCTACGAGCAGTACTTC. This chain uses TRBV27 with TRBJ2-7; TRBD1 is a possible D gene (6 bases). Germline CDR1 reads MNHEY; CDR2 reads SMNVEV (reference sequence). V shed 5 bases and J shed 2 bases, with 13 bases lying between them. This CDR3 comprises 14 residues.

V and J are TRBV9 and TRBJ2-7; a weak D match, TRBD2 (6 bases). CDR1 is SGDLS, CDR2 YYNGEE, per germline. The CDR3 consists of 14 residues. V was clipped by 1 base and J by 5 bases, with 13 bases between them. Written as DNA, the CDR3 is TGTGCCAGCAGCGTACTGGGGGGTCGAGACGAGCAGTACTTC. This encodes CASSVLGGRDEQYF. Looking up the rest from reference TRBV9 and TRBJ2-7 gives the full variable domain: DSGVTQTPKHLITATGQRVTLRCSPRSGDLSVYWYQQSLDQGLQFLIQYYNGEERAKGNILERFSAQQFPDLHSELNLSSLELGDSALYFCASSVLGGRDEQYFGPGTRLTVT.

The chain is built from TRBV20-1 and TRBJ2-1; 14 bases match TRBD2. This CDR3 has 15 amino acids. Germline CDR1 DFQATT, CDR2 SNEGSKA (reference sequence). V trimming: 6 bases; J trimming: 9 bases; junction bases outside the gene matches: 10. CDR3 nucleotide sequence: TGCAGTGCCCCCTCGGGACTAGCGGGAGTATCTGAGCAGTTCTTC. It yields the protein CSAPSGLAGVSEQFF.

The chain uses TRBV12-3 or TRBV12-4 and TRBJ2-7, with 8 bases that match TRBD2. With V trimmed by 7 bases and J by 5 bases, 10 bases remained unmatched. The CDR3 extends over 14 amino acids. The CDR3: CASTLWSSGNEQYF. CDR3 coding DNA: TGTGCCAGCACTCTCTGGAGTAGCGGGAACGAGCAGTACTTC.

The chain carries TRBV5-6 and TRBJ1-2; D ambiguous. V was trimmed by 1 base and J by 2 bases, leaving 21 bases between them. Germline loops: CDR1 SGHDT, CDR2 YYEEEE. The CDR3 extends over 18 amino acids. In DNA, the CDR3 is TGTGCCAGCAGCTTGAGTTTTGTCGACGGATTCCCCAACTATGGCTACACCTTC. Translating it yields CASSLSFVDGFPNYGYTF.

This chain connects TRBV24-1 to TRBJ1-1; D remains unclear. This CDR3 has 13 residues. Germline CDR1 is KGHDR and CDR2 is SFDVKD. V lost 1 base to trimming and J lost 4 bases, with 6 bases between them. This CDR3 reads CATSDFSLTEAFF. The CDR3 nucleotides are TGTGCCACCAGTGATTTTAGTCTCACTGAAGCTTTCTTT.

The chain joins TRBV9 to TRBJ2-5; 12 bases are a match to TRBD2. Germline V gene data show CDR1 as SGDLS and CDR2 as YYNGEE. With V trimmed by 3 bases and J by 2 bases, 5 bases remained unmatched. The CDR3 extends over 16 amino acids. Written as DNA, the CDR3 is TGTGCCAGCAGCGAAGGACTAGCGGGATTGCAAGAGACCCAGTACTTC. Protein: CASSEGLAGLQETQYF.

The chain uses TRBV9 and TRBJ1-1, with 7 bases aligning to TRBD1. This CDR3 is built from 16 residues. Trimming at V came to 4 bases and at J to 5 bases, leaving 14 bases not matched to a gene. CDR1 is SGDLS and CDR2 is YYNGEE in the germline V gene. The chain's CDR3 is CASSITPTGAGTEAFF. In nucleotides, the CDR3 is TGTGCCAGCAGCATTACCCCTACAGGGGCAGGGACTGAAGCTTTCTTT.

The chain combines TRBV9 with TRBJ2-7; the D gene could be TRBD1 or TRBD2 (5 bases each). V gave up 3 bases and J gave up 7 bases, with 20 bases separating them. The CDR3 is 15 residues long. Germline V CDR1 and CDR2: SGDLS, YYNGEE. CDR3 sequence (DNA): TGTGCCAGCAGCGGATCCGGGACGGCACCCTGGGAGCAGTACTTC. Translated: CASSGSGTAPWEQYF.

J is TRBJ2-7 and V is TRBV30; D is uncertain. Germline V lookup: CDR1 GTSNPN, CDR2 SVGIG (reference sequence). V lost 3 bases, J lost 6 bases, and 12 bases lay in between. This CDR3 is 12 amino acids long. CDR3 nucleotides: TGTGCCTGGAGCGACGTGTCTTCCGAGCAGTACTTC. Translated: CAWSDVSSEQYF.

V gene TRBV5-4 combines with J gene TRBJ2-5; possibly TRBD2 for D (5 bases). The germline gives CDR1 SGHNT, CDR2 YYREEE (reference sequence). This CDR3 contains 15 residues. Between the trimmed V and J ends, which lost 4 bases and 5 bases, there was a span of 18 bases. CDR3 DNA: TGTGCCAGCAGCGGCAGCTTTGGGAGCGAGGAGACCCAGTACTTC. This encodes CASSGSFGSEETQYF.

The chain is built from TRBV4-1 and TRBJ2-5, with 11 bases lining up with TRBD2. V trimming: 4 bases; J trimming: 2 bases; junction bases outside the gene matches: 6. The germline V gene has CDR1 MGHRA and CDR2 YSYEKL. This CDR3 has 16 residues. The CDR3 reads CASSPLAGGAQETQYF. As DNA, the CDR3 is TGCGCCAGCAGCCCCCTAGCGGGAGGAGCACAAGAGACCCAGTACTTC.

The chain is built from TRBV6-2 or TRBV6-3 and TRBJ1-1; tentative D call: TRBD1 (6 bases). Germline CDR1 is MNHEY and CDR2 is SVGEGT. The V and J ends lost 2 bases and 1 base respectively, with 23 bases between them. The CDR3 extends over 19 amino acids. The CDR3 coding sequence is TGTGCCAGCAGTTACCCCACTCCCCCCAGGGGATATACGAACACTGAAGCTTTCTTT. Amino acids: CASSYPTPPRGYTNTEAFF.